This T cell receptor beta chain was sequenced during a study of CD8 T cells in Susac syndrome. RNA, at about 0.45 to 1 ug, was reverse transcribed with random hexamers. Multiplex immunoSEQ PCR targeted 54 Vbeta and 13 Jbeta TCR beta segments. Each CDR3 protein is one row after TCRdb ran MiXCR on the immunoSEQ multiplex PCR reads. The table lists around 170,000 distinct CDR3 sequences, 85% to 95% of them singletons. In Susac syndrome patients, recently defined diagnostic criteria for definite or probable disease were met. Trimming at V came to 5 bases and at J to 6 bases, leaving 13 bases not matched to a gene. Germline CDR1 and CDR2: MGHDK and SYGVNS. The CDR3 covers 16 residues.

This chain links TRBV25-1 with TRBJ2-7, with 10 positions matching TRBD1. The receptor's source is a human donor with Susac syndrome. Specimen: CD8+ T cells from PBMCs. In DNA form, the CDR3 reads TGTGCCAGCAGTCGTACAGGACAGGGGGTAGAGGGCGAGCAGTACTTC. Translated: CASSRTGQGVEGEQYF.